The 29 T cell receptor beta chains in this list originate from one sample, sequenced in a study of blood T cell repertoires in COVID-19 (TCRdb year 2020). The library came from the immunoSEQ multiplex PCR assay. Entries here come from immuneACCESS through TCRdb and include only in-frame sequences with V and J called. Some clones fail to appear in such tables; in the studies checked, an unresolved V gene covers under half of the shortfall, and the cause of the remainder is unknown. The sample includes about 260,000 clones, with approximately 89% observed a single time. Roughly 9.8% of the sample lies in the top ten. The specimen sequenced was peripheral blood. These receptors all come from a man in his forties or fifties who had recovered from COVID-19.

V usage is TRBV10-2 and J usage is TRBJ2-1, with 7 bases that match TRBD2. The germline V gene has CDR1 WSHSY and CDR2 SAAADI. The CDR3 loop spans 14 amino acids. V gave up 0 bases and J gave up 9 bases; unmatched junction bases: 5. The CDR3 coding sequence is TGCGCCAGCAGTGAGTCGTCTCAGCGGGGTGAGCAGTTCTTC. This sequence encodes CASSESSQRGEQFF.

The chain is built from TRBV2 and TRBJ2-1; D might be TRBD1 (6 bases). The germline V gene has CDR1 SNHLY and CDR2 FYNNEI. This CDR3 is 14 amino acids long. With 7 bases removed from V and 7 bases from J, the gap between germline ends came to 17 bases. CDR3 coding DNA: TGTGCCAGCACCGGGACAAGGAGAGATAATGAGCAGTTCTTC. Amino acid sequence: CASTGTRRDNEQFF.

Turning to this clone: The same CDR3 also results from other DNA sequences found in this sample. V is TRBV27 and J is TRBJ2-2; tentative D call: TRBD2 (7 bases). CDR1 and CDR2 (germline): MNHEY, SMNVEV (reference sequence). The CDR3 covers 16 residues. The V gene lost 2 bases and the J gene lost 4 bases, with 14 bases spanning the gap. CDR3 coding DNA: TGTGCCAGCAGTTTAAGGGGGGGTCGGGTCACCGGGGAGCTGTTTTTT. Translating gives CASSLRGGRVTGELFF.

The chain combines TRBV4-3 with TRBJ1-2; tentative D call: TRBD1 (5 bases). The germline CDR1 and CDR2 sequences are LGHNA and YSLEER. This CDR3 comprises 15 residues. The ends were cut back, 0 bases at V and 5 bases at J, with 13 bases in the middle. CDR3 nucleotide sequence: TGCGCCAGCAGCCAAGACTTGGCAGGGCGGTATGGCTACACCTTC. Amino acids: CASSQDLAGRYGYTF.

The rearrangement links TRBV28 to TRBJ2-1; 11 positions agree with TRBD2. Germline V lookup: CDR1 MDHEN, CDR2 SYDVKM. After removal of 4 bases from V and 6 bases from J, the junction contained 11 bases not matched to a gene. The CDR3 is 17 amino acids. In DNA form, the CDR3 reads TGTGCCAGCAGTTCCCATCCTCTAGCGGGAGGCGGCAATGAGCAGTTCTTC. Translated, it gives CASSSHPLAGGGNEQFF. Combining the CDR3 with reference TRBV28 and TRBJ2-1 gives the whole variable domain DVKVTQSSRYLVKRTGEKVFLECVQDMDHENMFWYRQDPGLGLRLIYFSYDVKMKEKGDIPEGYSVSREKKERFSLILESASTNQTSMYLCASSSHPLAGGGNEQFFGPGTRLTVL.

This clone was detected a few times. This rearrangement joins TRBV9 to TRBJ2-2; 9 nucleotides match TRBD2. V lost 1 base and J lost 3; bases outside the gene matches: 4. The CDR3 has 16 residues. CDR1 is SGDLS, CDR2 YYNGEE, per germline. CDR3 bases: TGTGCCAGCAGCGTACGAAGCGGGGGGTACACCGGGGAGCTGTTTTTT. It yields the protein CASSVRSGGYTGELFF.

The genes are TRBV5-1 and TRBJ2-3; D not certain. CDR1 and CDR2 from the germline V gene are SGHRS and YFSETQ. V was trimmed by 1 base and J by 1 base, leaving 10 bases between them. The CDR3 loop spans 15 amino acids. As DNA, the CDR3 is TGCGCCAGCAGCTTGATTGGCGGCGGCACAGATACGCAGTATTTT. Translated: CASSLIGGGTDTQYF.

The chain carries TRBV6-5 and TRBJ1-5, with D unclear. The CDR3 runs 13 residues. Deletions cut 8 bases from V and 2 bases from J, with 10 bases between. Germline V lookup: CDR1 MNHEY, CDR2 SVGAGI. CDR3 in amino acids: CASSTAGNQPQHF. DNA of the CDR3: TGTGCCAGCTCGACGGCGGGCAATCAGCCCCAGCATTTT.

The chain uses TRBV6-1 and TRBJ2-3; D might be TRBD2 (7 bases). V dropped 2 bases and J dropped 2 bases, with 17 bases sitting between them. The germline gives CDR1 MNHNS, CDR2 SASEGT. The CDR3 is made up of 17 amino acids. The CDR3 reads CASSEFKGGVNTDTQYF. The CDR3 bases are TGTGCCAGCAGTGAATTCAAGGGGGGGGTGAACACAGATACGCAGTATTTT.

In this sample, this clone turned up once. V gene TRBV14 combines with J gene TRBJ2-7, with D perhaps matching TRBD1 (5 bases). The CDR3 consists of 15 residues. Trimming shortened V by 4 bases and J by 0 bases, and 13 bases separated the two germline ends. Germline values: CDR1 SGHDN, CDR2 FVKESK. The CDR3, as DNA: TGTGCCAGCAGCCTGGGGCCGCCACCCTCCTACGAGCAGTACTTC. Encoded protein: CASSLGPPPSYEQYF. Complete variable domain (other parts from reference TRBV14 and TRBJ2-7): EAGVTQFPSHSVIEKGQTVTLRCDPISGHDNLYWYRRVMGKEIKFLLHFVKESKQDESGMPNNRFLAERTGGTYSTLKVQPAELEDSGVYFCASSLGPPPSYEQYFGPGTRLTVT.

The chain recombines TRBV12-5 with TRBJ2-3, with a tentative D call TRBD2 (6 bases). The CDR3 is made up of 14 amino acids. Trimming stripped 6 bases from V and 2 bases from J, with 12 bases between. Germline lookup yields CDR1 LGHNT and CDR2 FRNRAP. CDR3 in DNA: TGTGCTAGTGGAGCGGGCGGATCCACAGATACGCAGTATTTT. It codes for CASGAGGSTDTQYF.

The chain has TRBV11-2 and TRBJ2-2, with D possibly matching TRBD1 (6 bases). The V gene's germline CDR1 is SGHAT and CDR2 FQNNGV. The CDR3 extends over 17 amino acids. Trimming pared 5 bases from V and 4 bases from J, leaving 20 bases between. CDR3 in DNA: TGTGCCAGCAGCCGGGCCAGCACCGGGACACGCACCGGGGAGCTGTTTTTT. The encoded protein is CASSRASTGTRTGELFF. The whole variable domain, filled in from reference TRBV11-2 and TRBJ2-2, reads EAGVAQSPRYKIIEKRQSVAFWCNPISGHATLYWYQQILGQGPKLLIQFQNNGVVDDSQLPKDRFSAERLKGVDSTLKIQPAKLEDSAVYLCASSRASTGTRTGELFFGEGSRLTVL.

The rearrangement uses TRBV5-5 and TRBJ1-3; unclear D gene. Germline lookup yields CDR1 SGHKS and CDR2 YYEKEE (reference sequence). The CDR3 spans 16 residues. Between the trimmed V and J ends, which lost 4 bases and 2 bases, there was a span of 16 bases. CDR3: CASSPSPRPTGNTIYF. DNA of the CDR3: TGTGCCAGCAGCCCAAGCCCGAGGCCTACTGGAAACACCATATATTTT. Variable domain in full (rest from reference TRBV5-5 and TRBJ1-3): DAGVTQSPTHLIKTRGQQVTLRCSPISGHKSVSWYQQVLGQGPQFIFQYYEKEERGRGNFPDRFSARQFPNYSSELNVNALLLGDSALYLCASSPSPRPTGNTIYFGEGSWLTVV.

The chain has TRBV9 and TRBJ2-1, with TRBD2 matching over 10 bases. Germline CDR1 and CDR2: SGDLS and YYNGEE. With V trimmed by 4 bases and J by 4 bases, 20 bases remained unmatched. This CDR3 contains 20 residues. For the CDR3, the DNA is TGTGCCAGCAGCCCATACCATGGGGGAGGTGTAGCGGGAGGTTACAATGAGCAGTTCTTC. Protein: CASSPYHGGGVAGGYNEQFF.

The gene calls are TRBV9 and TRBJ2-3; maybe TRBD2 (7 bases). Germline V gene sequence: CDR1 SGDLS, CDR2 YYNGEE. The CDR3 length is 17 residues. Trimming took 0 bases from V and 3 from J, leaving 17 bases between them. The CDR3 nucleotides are TGTGCCAGCAGCGTAGGAGGTACGGGGGGCAGTACAGATACGCAGTATTTT. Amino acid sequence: CASSVGGTGGSTDTQYF.

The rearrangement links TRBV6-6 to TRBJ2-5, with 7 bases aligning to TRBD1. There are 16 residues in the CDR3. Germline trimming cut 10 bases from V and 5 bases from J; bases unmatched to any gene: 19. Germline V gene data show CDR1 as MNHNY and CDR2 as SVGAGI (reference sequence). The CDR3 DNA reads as TGTGCCACTCACCGGACAGGACAACTCCCAGGGGAGACCCAGTACTTC. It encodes CATHRTGQLPGETQYF.

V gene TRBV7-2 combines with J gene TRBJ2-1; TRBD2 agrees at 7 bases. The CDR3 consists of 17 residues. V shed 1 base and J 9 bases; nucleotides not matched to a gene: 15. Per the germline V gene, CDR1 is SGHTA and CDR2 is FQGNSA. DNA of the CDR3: TGTGCCAGCAGCTTAGGTGTTGGTGGGAGGGCCGGGGCTGAGCAGTTCTTC. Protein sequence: CASSLGVGGRAGAEQFF.

The CDR3 loop reads CASSQGNSGQSSYEQYF. CDR3 DNA: TGTGCCAGCAGCCAAGGGAATAGCGGGCAAAGCTCCTACGAGCAGTACTTC. The rearrangement joins TRBV3-1 (or the pseudogene TRBV3-2) to TRBJ2-7; 7 bases are shared with TRBD2. The CDR3 loop spans 17 amino acids. Germline-derived CDR1 and CDR2 are LGHDT and YNNKEL (reference sequence). Losses at the gene ends were 1 base for V and 0 bases for J; bases not matched to a gene: 9.

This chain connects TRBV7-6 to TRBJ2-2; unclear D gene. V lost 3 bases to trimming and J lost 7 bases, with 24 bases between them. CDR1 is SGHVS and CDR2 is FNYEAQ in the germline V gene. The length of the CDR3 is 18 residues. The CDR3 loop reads CASSFETTGSWRVGELFF. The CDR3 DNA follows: TGTGCCAGCAGCTTTGAAACTACTGGATCTTGGCGAGTCGGGGAGCTGTTTTTT.

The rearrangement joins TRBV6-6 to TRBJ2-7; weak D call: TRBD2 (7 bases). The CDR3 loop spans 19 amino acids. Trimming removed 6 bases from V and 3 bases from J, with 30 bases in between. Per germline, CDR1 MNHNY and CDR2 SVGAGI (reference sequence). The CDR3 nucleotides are TGTGCCAGCAGCTCCTCGGGGTTGCGCGGGGGCCTCCTCGTCTACGAGCAGTACTTC. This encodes CASSSSGLRGGLLVYEQYF.

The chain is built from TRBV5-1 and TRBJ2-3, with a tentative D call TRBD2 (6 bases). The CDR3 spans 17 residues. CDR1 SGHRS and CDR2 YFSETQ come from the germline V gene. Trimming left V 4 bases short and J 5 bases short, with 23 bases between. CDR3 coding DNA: TGCGCCAGCAGCCGGCTAAATAGCGGCATGGTGGTAGATACGCAGTATTTT. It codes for CASSRLNSGMVVDTQYF.

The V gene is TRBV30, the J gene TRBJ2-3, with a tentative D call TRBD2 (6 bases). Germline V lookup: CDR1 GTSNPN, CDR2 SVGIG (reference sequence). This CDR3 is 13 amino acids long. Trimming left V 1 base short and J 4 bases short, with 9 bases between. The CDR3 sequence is CAWSAGVPDTQYF. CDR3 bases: TGTGCCTGGAGTGCGGGGGTTCCAGATACGCAGTATTTT.

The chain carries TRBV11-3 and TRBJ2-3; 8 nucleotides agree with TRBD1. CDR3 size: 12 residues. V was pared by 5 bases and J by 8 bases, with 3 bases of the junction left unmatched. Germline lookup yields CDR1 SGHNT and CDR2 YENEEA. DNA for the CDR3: TGTGCCAGCAGCCAGGGGGCGGGTACGCAGTATTTT. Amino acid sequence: CASSQGAGTQYF.

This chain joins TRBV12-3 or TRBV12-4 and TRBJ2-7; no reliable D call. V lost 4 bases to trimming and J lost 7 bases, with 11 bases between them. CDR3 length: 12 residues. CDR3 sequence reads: CASSSRLQEQYF. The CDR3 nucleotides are TGTGCCAGCAGTTCCAGACTGCAGGAGCAGTACTTC.

CDR3 sequence: CASSLALVGGLGKETQYF. The CDR3 region has the DNA TGCGCCAGCAGCTTAGCCTTAGTCGGAGGGTTGGGGAAAGAGACCCAGTACTTC. This chain links TRBV5-1 with TRBJ2-5; weak D call: TRBD2 (6 bases). The germline V and J ends were trimmed by 2 bases and 3 bases, with 23 bases remaining between them. Germline V gives CDR1 SGHRS, CDR2 YFSETQ. The CDR3 length is 18 residues.

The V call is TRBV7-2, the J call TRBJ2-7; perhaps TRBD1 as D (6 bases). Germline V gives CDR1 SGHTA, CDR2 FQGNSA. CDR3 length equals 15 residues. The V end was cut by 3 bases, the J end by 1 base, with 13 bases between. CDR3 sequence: CASSLNRVVSYEQYF. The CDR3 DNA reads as TGTGCCAGCAGCTTGAACAGGGTAGTTTCCTACGAGCAGTACTTC.

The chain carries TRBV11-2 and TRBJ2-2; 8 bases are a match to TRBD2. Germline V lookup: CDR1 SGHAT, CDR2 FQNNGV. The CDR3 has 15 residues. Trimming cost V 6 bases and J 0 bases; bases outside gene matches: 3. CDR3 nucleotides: TGTGCCAGCAGGCCGGGACTAGCGAACACCGGGGAGCTGTTTTTT. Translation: CASRPGLANTGELFF. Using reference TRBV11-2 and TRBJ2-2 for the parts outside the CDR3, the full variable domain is EAGVAQSPRYKIIEKRQSVAFWCNPISGHATLYWYQQILGQGPKLLIQFQNNGVVDDSQLPKDRFSAERLKGVDSTLKIQPAKLEDSAVYLCASRPGLANTGELFFGEGSRLTVL.

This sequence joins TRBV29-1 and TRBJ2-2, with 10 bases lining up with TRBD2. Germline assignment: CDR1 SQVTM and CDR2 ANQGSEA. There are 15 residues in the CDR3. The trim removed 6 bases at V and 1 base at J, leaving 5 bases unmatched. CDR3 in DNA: TGCAGCGTGATCACTAGCGGGATGAACACCGGGGAGCTGTTTTTT. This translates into CSVITSGMNTGELFF.

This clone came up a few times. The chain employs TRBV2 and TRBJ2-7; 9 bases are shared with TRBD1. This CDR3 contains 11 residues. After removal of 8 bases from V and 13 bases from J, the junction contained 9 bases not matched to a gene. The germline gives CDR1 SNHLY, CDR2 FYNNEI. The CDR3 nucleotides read TGTGCCAGCCAGGCGTGGGACAGGGTTTACTTC. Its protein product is CASQAWDRVYF. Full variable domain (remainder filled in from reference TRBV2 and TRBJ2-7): EPEVTQTPSHQVTQMGQEVILRCVPISNHLYFYWYRQILGQKVEFLVSFYNNEISEKSEIFDDQFSVERPDGSNFTLKIRSTKLEDSAMYFCASQAWDRVYFGPGTRLTVT.